The 25 T cell receptor beta chains below were found in one sample sequenced in a study of CD8+CD57+ T cells in acquired aplastic anemia. Genomic DNA acted as the template from which TCR beta VDJ combination and CDR3 sequence profiling were carried out. MiXCR was run by TCRdb on the reads, yielding one entry per CDR3 protein. The sample consists of tens of thousands of distinct CDR3 sequences, 60% to 75% of them appearing once. The sequenced patients had an expansion of CD8+CD57+ cells seen by flow cytometry. Sequenced input: sorted CD4+, CD8+, or CD8+CD57+ T cells (not recorded which) from PBMCs. The receptors were gathered from a human donor with aplastic anemia.

There are a few counts of this clonotype. The CDR3 sequence is CASSVAGVSNEQFF. The CDR3 nucleotides are TGTGCCAGCAGCGTAGCGGGAGTCTCCAATGAGCAGTTCTTC. The chain couples TRBV9 to TRBJ2-1; perhaps TRBD2 as D (6 bases). V was pared by 0 bases and J by 6 bases, with 10 bases between. The CDR3 runs 14 residues. The V gene's germline CDR1 is SGDLS and CDR2 YYNGEE.

The gene calls are TRBV7-6 and TRBJ2-3, with 9 nucleotides matching TRBD2. The CDR3 spans 15 residues. With 7 bases clipped from V and 2 bases from J, the junction kept 7 bases outside the gene matches. The V gene's germline CDR1 is SGHVS and CDR2 FNYEAQ. The CDR3 sequence is CASTAAGGITDTQYF. The CDR3 DNA is TGTGCCAGCACCGCAGCGGGGGGAATCACAGATACGCAGTATTTT.

V gene TRBV10-3 combines with J gene TRBJ2-2, with 8 bases that match TRBD1. J was trimmed by 7 bases and V by 7 bases; bases with no gene match: 5. The CDR3 totals 13 residues. From germline, CDR1 is ENHRY and CDR2 SYGVKD. The CDR3, as DNA: TGTGCCATCACACAGGGGGAAGGCGGGGAGCTGTTTTTT. Protein product: CAITQGEGGELFF.

This chain links TRBV19 with TRBJ2-7; D may match TRBD1 or TRBD2 (5 bases each). V was cut by 4 bases and J by 7 bases, with 20 bases left in between. The CDR3 sequence is 15 residues long. Germline V gene data show CDR1 as LNHDA and CDR2 as SQIVND (reference sequence). CDR3 in DNA: TGTGCCAGTAGTACTCGCCGGGGCAGGGATACGGAGCAGTACTTC. This codes for CASSTRRGRDTEQYF.

The rearrangement uses TRBV20-1 and TRBJ1-3, with a tentative D call TRBD1 (6 bases). Between the trimmed V and J ends, which lost 1 base and 4 bases, there was a span of 8 bases. The germline V gene has CDR1 DFQATT and CDR2 SNEGSKA (reference sequence). This CDR3 has 13 residues. The CDR3 region is CSARGDIGNTIYF. In nucleotides, the CDR3 is TGCAGTGCTAGAGGGGACATAGGAAACACCATATATTTT.

This clonotype was seen repeatedly, ten times or more. The V and J genes are TRBV24-1 and TRBJ2-7, with TRBD2 as a possible D gene (5 bases). Trimming cost V 4 bases and J 2 bases, with 17 bases left between them. The germline V gene has CDR1 KGHDR and CDR2 SFDVKD. The CDR3 is 16 residues long. The CDR3: CATSDRGKEGPYEQYF. The DNA of the CDR3 is TGTGCCACCAGTGACCGAGGGAAAGAAGGGCCCTACGAGCAGTACTTC.

This clonotype was detected once. The rearrangement links TRBV29-1 to TRBJ2-2; D not resolved. This CDR3 is 13 amino acids long. Trimming shortened V by 4 bases and J by 3 bases, and 9 bases separated the two germline ends. Germline lookup yields CDR1 SQVTM and CDR2 ANQGSEA. This CDR3 is CSVVAEDTGELFF. CDR3 nucleotide sequence: TGCAGCGTTGTGGCAGAGGACACCGGGGAGCTGTTTTTT.

A few counts support this clonotype. The chain uses TRBV24-1 and TRBJ2-7; D is tentatively TRBD1 or TRBD2 (5 bases each). Trimming removed 4 bases from V and 2 bases from J, with 14 bases in between. CDR3 length equals 15 residues. Germline assignment: CDR1 KGHDR and CDR2 SFDVKD. CDR3 in DNA: TGTGCCACCAGTGAAACCGGGACCGCGGCCTACGAGCAGTACTTC. Encoded protein: CATSETGTAAYEQYF.

The gene calls are TRBV20-1 and TRBJ2-7; 10 nucleotides line up with TRBD2. There are 15 residues in the CDR3. The J segment lost 4 bases and the V segment lost 5 bases, leaving 11 bases of the junction unmatched. CDR1 and CDR2 (germline): DFQATT, SNEGSKA (reference sequence). The CDR3, as DNA: TGCAGTGCTCATGGGCTCGGACTAGCGGTTTACGAGCAGTACTTC. Translated, it gives CSAHGLGLAVYEQYF.

This chain uses TRBV24-1 with TRBJ2-5; D might be TRBD1 or TRBD2, each matching 7 bases. V gave up 3 bases and J gave up 4 bases, with 14 bases separating them. The CDR3 is 15 residues long. Germline V CDR1 and CDR2: KGHDR, SFDVKD. CDR3 bases: TGTGCCACCAGTGATCCAACAGGGGAGGGAGAGACCCAGTACTTC. This sequence encodes CATSDPTGEGETQYF.

At least ten counts were recorded for this clonotype. The chain recombines TRBV11-2 with TRBJ2-1, with TRBD2 matching 13 bases. Germline CDR1 SGHAT, CDR2 FQNNGV. V was clipped by 5 bases and J by 9 bases; unmatched bases: 7. CDR3 length equals 15 residues. CDR3 residues: CASSATSGRAGEQFF. The CDR3 DNA sequence: TGTGCCAGCAGCGCTACTAGCGGGAGGGCCGGTGAGCAGTTCTTC.

This clonotype was seen repeatedly, ten times or more. The chain couples TRBV7-2 to TRBJ1-6; D is undetermined. Germline assignment: CDR1 SGHTA and CDR2 FQGNSA. CDR3 length: 15 residues. Trimming left V 1 base short and J 3 bases short, with 7 bases between. The CDR3 DNA is TGTGCCAGCAGCTTAGGGACGGACTATAATTCACCCCTCCACTTT. It yields the protein CASSLGTDYNSPLHF.

This clonotype has a single count. V gene TRBV29-1 combines with J gene TRBJ1-4; D is undetermined. Trimming pared 3 bases from V and 8 bases from J, leaving 22 bases between. The CDR3 is 16 residues long. The germline V gene encodes CDR1 SQVTM and CDR2 ANQGSEA. The CDR3 coding sequence is TGCAGCGTTGAGACCATCTGGAGCCCTGGGAGGGAAAAACTGTTTTTT. It translates to CSVETIWSPGREKLFF.

The chain carries TRBV19 and TRBJ2-2; 9 nucleotides agree with TRBD1. CDR1 is LNHDA, CDR2 SQIVND, per germline (reference sequence). Germline trimming cut 6 bases from V and 5 bases from J; bases unmatched to any gene: 7. There are 15 residues in the CDR3. CDR3 residues: CASSRPGQGTGELFF. The CDR3, as DNA: TGTGCCAGTAGCAGACCGGGACAGGGAACCGGGGAGCTGTTTTTT.

The chain has TRBV29-1 and TRBJ2-1; maybe TRBD2 (5 bases). The germline gives CDR1 SQVTM, CDR2 ANQGSEA. The V and J ends lost 6 bases and 7 bases respectively, with 13 bases between them. This CDR3 has 12 residues. The CDR3 here is CSVQRSGNEQFF. The CDR3 nucleotides read TGCAGCGTCCAACGTTCGGGGAATGAGCAGTTCTTC.

V usage is TRBV19 and J usage is TRBJ2-1, with a weak D call TRBD1 (6 bases). The germline V and J ends were trimmed by 5 bases and 0 bases, with 11 bases remaining between them. The germline V gene encodes CDR1 LNHDA and CDR2 SQIVND (reference sequence). The CDR3 length is 15 residues. CDR3 DNA: TGTGCCAGTAGTGGGACATCGAGCTCCTACAATGAGCAGTTCTTC. The encoded protein is CASSGTSSSYNEQFF.

This chain uses TRBV11-2 with TRBJ2-1; 13 bases are a match to TRBD2. J gave up 8 bases and V 1 base, and 8 bases lay outside the gene matches. Germline-derived CDR1 and CDR2 are SGHAT and FQNNGV. The CDR3 is 17 residues long. The CDR3 sequence is CASSLGLRTSGSHEQFF. CDR3 DNA sequence: TGTGCCAGCAGCTTAGGCCTGAGGACTAGCGGGAGCCATGAGCAGTTCTTC. Full variable domain (rest looked up from reference TRBV11-2 and TRBJ2-1): EAGVAQSPRYKIIEKRQSVAFWCNPISGHATLYWYQQILGQGPKLLIQFQNNGVVDDSQLPKDRFSAERLKGVDSTLKIQPAKLEDSAVYLCASSLGLRTSGSHEQFFGPGTRLTVL.

The chain couples TRBV5-1 to TRBJ2-7; either TRBD1 or TRBD2 may fit D (5 bases each). The germline gives CDR1 SGHRS, CDR2 YFSETQ. The CDR3 length is 14 residues. Trimming cost V 4 bases and J 6 bases, with 17 bases left between them. The chain's CDR3 is CASSPGGRGGEQYF. As DNA, the CDR3 is TGCGCCAGCAGCCCTGGGGGACGAGGAGGCGAGCAGTACTTC.

The rearrangement links TRBV24-1 to TRBJ2-1; perhaps D is TRBD1 or TRBD2 (6 bases each). Trimming pared 1 base from V and 7 bases from J, leaving 13 bases between. Germline V CDR1 and CDR2: KGHDR, SFDVKD. The CDR3 sequence is 15 residues long. CDR3 coding DNA: TGTGCCACCAGTGATTTCTACAGGAGGGGGAATGAGCAGTTCTTC. Translated, it gives CATSDFYRRGNEQFF.

The chain uses TRBV5-4 and TRBJ1-2; TRBD1 might be the D (5 bases). Trimming removed 4 bases from V and 4 bases from J, with 8 bases in between. Germline CDR1 SGHNT, CDR2 YYREEE (reference sequence). The CDR3 is made up of 12 amino acids. The CDR3 loop is CASSSDSYGYTF. The CDR3 DNA reads TGTGCCAGCAGCAGTGACAGCTATGGCTACACCTTC.

The chain uses TRBV19 and TRBJ2-7; D possibly corresponds to TRBD1 (6 bases). Germline V lookup: CDR1 LNHDA, CDR2 SQIVND (reference sequence). The CDR3 length is 14 residues. V gave up 5 bases and J gave up 2 bases, with 13 bases separating them. The CDR3 nucleotides are TGTGCCAGTAGTTCGCCGGGACATACCTACGAGCAGTACTTC. Residues: CASSSPGHTYEQYF.

The rearrangement joins TRBV20-1 to TRBJ1-2, with 8 bases identical to TRBD1. CDR1 DFQATT and CDR2 SNEGSKA come from the germline V gene (reference sequence). This CDR3 contains 17 residues. Trimming took 0 bases from V and 3 from J; bases not matched to a gene: 12. The DNA of the CDR3 is TGCAGTGCTAGAGATCCCGTGCTTCCGACAGGGGACTATGGCTACACCTTC. It encodes CSARDPVLPTGDYGYTF.

In its sample, this clonotype was seen a few times. The chain carries TRBV24-1 and TRBJ1-1; perhaps TRBD1 as D (5 bases). V was trimmed by 4 bases and J by 5 bases, leaving 10 bases between them. This CDR3 has 13 amino acids. Per the germline V gene, CDR1 is KGHDR and CDR2 is SFDVKD. CDR3 amino acids: CATSDHWGTEAFF. DNA of the CDR3: TGTGCCACCAGTGACCACTGGGGGACTGAAGCTTTCTTT.

This clonotype was counted only a few times. The V gene is TRBV10-3, the J gene TRBJ1-1; a weak D match, TRBD1 (5 bases). Germline lookup yields CDR1 ENHRY and CDR2 SYGVKD. This CDR3 is 12 amino acids long. V lost 11 bases and J 2 bases, leaving 12 bases between the germline ends. CDR3 region: CAALGPNTEAFF. CDR3 DNA sequence: TGTGCCGCCCTGGGACCTAACACTGAAGCTTTCTTT.

The rearrangement uses TRBV18 and TRBJ1-1; 10 bases match TRBD1. The V and J ends lost 8 bases and 5 bases, in that order; junction bases with no gene match: 11. In germline, CDR1 is KGHSH, CDR2 LQKENI. CDR3 length equals 15 residues. The CDR3 DNA follows: TGTGCCAGCCAACCGGGACAGGGGTTGTTGACTGAAGCTTTCTTT. It is translated as CASQPGQGLLTEAFF.